The source of this T cell receptor beta chain is a study of blood T cell repertoires in COVID-19. This CDR3 is 16 amino acids long. Losses at the gene ends were 4 bases for V and 7 bases for J; bases not matched to a gene: 10. Germline CDR1 is LGHDT and CDR2 is YNNKEL (reference sequence). Assignments of participants to cohorts depended upon their own reported clinical history. Method: immunoSEQ multiplex PCR; TCRdb's copy keeps in-frame clones and lacks some. The data contain 300,000 to 500,000 clones, 88% of them singletons. V and J are TRBV3-1 (or the pseudogene TRBV3-2) and TRBJ2-1; 10 bases agree with TRBD2. The TCR was taken from a woman in her 30s with acute COVID-19. Input material: PBMCs or T cells enriched from blood (not recorded which). The CDR3 DNA follows: TGTGCCAGCAGCCGTCCTGCTAGCGGGGGAGGAAATGAGCAGTTCTTC. The encoded protein is CASSRPASGGGNEQFF.